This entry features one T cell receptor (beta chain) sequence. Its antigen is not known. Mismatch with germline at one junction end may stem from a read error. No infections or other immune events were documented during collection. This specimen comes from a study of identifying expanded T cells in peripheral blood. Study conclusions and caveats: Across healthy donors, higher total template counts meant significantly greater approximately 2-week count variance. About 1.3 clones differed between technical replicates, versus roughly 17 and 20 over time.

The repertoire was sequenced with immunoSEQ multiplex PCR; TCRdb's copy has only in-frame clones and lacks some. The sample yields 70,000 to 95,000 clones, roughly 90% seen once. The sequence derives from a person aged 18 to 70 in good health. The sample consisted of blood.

CDR3 residues: CAGSVGTSGRGGYNEQFF. The CDR3 nucleotides are TGTGCCGGCAGCGTAGGGACTAGCGGGAGAGGTGGCTACAATGAGCAGTTCTTC. The genes are TRBV9 and TRBJ2-1; TRBD2 agrees at 14 bases. In germline, CDR1 is SGDLS, CDR2 YYNGEE. The CDR3 runs 18 residues.